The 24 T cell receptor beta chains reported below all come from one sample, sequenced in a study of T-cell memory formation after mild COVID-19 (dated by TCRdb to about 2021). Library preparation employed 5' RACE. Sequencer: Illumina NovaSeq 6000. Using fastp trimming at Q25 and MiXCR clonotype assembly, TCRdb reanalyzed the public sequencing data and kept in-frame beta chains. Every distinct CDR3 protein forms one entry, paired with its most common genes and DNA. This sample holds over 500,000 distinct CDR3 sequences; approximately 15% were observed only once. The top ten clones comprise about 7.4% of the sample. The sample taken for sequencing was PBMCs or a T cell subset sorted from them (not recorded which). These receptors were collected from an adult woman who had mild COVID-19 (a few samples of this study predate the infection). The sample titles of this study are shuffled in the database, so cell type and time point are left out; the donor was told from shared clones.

The chain's CDR3 is CASSLGRDSGEQFF. The CDR3 coding sequence is TGCGCCAGCAGCTTGGGGCGGGACTCTGGGGAGCAGTTCTTC. This chain uses TRBV5-1 with TRBJ2-1; tentative D call: TRBD2 (6 bases). Germline V lookup: CDR1 SGHRS, CDR2 YFSETQ. Trimming removed 0 bases from V and 10 bases from J, with 14 bases in between. The CDR3 is made up of 14 amino acids.

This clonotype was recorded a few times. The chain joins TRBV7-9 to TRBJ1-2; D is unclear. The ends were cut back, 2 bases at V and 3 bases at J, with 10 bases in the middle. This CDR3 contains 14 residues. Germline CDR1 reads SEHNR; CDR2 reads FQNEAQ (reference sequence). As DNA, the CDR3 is TGTGCCAGCAGCTTAATAACACAAGACTATGGCTACACCTTC. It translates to CASSLITQDYGYTF.

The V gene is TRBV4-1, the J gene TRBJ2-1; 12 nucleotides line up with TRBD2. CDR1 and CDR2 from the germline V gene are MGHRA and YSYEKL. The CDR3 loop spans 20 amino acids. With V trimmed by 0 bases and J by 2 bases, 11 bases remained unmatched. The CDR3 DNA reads TGCGCCAGCAGCCAAGAGGGGGTCCTAGCGGGAGGGCCCCCCTACAATGAGCAGTTCTTC. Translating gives CASSQEGVLAGGPPYNEQFF.

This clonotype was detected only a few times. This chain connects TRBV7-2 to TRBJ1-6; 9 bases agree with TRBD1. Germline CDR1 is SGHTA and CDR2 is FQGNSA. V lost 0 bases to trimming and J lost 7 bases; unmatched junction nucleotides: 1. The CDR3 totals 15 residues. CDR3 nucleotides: TGTGCCAGCAGCTTAGCCGGGACAGGGAATTCACCCCTCCACTTT. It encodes CASSLAGTGNSPLHF.

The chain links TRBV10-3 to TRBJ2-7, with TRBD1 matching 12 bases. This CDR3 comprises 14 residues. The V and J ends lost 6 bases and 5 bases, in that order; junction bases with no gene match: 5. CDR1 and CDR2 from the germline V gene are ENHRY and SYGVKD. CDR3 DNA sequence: TGTGCCATCAGCGCCGGGACAGGGGGCAACGAGCAGTACTTC. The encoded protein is CAISAGTGGNEQYF.

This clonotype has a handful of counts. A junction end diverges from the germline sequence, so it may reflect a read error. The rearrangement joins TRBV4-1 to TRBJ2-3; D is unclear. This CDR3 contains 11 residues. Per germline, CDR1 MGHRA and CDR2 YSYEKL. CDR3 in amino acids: CASSQGPAVDF. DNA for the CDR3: TGCGCCAGCAGCCAAGGGCCCGCAGTGGATTTT.

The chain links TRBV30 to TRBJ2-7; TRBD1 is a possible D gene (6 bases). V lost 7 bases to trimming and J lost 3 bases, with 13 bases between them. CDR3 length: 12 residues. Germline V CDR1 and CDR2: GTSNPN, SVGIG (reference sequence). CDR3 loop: CALGTQGYEQYF. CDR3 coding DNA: TGTGCCTTAGGGACACAGGGCTACGAGCAGTACTTC.

The CDR3 region is CASSLARTGGWDEQFF. CDR3 bases: TGTGCCAGCAGCTTAGCGAGGACAGGGGGCTGGGATGAGCAGTTCTTC. V and J are TRBV7-2 and TRBJ2-1; TRBD1 matches at 11 bases. The germline gives CDR1 SGHTA, CDR2 FQGNSA. This CDR3 is 16 amino acids long. Trimming removed 0 bases from V and 8 bases from J; junction bases left unmatched: 6.

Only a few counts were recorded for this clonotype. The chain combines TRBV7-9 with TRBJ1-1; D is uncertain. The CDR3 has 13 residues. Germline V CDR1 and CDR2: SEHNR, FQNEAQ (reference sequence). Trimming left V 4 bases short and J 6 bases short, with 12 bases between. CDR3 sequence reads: CASSSRVSAEAFF. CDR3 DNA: TGTGCCAGCAGCTCAAGAGTGTCAGCTGAAGCTTTCTTT.

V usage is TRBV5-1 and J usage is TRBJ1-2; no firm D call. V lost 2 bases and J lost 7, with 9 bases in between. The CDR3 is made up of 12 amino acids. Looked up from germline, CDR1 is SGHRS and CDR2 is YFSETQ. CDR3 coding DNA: TGCGCCAGCAGCTTTGAATGGGGTGGCTACACCTTC. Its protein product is CASSFEWGGYTF.

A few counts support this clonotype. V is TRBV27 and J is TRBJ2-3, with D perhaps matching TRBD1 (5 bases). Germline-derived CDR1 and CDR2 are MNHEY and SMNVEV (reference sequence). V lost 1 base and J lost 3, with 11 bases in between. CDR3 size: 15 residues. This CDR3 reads CASSLYNGATDTQYF. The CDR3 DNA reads TGTGCCAGCAGTTTATATAATGGGGCGACAGATACGCAGTATTTT.

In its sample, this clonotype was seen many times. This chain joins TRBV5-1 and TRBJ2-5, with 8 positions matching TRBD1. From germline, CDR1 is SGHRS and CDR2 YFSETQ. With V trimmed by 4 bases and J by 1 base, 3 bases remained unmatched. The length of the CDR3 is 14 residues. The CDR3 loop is CASSRTGGQETQYF. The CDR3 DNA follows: TGCGCCAGCAGCCGTACAGGGGGCCAAGAGACCCAGTACTTC.

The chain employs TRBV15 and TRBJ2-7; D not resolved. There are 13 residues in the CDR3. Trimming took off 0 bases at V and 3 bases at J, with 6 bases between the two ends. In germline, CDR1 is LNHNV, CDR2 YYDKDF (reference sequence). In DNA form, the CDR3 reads TGTGCCACCAGCAGAGACAATGGCTACGAGCAGTACTTC. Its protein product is CATSRDNGYEQYF.

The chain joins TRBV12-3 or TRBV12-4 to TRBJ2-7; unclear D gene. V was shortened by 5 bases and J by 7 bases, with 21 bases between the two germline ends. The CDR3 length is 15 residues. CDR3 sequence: CASSMTVSSLEEQYF. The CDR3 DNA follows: TGTGCCAGCAGTATGACTGTGAGTTCCCTAGAGGAGCAGTACTTC.

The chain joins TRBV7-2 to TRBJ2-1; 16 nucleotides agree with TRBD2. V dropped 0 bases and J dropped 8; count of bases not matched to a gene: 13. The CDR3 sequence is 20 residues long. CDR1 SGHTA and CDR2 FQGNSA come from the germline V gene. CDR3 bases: TGTGCCAGCAGCTTAGCGTTTCGTGGGACTAGCGGGAGGGCCCTCGATGAGCAGTTCTTC. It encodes CASSLAFRGTSGRALDEQFF.

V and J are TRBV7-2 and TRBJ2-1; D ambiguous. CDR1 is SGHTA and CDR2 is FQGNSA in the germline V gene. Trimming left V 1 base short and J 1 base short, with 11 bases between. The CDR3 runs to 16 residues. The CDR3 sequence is CASSLGLLPSYNEQFF. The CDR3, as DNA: TGTGCCAGCAGCTTAGGCCTGTTACCTTCCTACAATGAGCAGTTCTTC.

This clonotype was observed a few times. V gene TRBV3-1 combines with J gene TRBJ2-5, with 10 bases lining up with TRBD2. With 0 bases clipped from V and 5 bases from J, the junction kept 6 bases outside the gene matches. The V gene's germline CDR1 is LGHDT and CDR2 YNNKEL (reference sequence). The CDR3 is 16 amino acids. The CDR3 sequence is CASSQDRLAGAETQYF. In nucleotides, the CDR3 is TGTGCCAGCAGCCAAGATCGCCTAGCGGGGGCTGAGACCCAGTACTTC.

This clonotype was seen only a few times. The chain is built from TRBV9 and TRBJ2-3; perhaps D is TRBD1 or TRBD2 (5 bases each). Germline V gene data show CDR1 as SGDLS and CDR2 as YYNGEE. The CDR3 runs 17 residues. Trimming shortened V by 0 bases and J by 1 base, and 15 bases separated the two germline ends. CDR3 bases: TGTGCCAGCAGCGTAGCTGAGGGGCGTTTGGGCACAGATACGCAGTATTTT. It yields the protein CASSVAEGRLGTDTQYF.

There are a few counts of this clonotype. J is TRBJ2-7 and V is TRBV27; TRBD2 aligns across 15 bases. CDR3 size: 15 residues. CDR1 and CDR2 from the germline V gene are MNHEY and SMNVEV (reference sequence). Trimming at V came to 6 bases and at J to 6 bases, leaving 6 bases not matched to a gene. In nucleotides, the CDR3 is TGTGCCAGCAGCCCCCTGGGACTAGCGGGAGGCGAGCAGTACTTC. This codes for CASSPLGLAGGEQYF.

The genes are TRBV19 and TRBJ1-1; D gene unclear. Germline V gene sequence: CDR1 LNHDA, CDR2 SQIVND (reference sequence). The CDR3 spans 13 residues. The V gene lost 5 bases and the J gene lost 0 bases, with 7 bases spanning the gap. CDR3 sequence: CASSSDLNTEAFF. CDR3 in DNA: TGTGCCAGTAGTTCGGATTTGAACACTGAAGCTTTCTTT.

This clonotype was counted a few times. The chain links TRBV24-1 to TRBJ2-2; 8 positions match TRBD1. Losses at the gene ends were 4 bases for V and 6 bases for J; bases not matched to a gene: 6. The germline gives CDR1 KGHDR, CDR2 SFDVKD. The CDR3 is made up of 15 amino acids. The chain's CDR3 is CATSEAGGKSGELFF. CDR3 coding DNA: TGTGCCACCAGTGAAGCAGGGGGCAAGTCCGGGGAGCTGTTTTTT.

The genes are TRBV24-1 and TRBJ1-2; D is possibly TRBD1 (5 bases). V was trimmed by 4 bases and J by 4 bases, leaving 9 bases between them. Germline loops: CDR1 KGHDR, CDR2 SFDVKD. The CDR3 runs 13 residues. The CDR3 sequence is CATSESGLYGYTF. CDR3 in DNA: TGTGCCACCAGTGAATCAGGGCTCTATGGCTACACCTTC.

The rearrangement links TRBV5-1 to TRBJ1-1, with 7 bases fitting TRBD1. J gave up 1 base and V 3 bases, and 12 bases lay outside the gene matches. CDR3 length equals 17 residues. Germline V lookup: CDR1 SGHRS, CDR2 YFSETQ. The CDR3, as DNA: TGCGCCAGCAGCTGGGGGGGACAGAAAGGGACGAACACTGAAGCTTTCTTT. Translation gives CASSWGGQKGTNTEAFF.

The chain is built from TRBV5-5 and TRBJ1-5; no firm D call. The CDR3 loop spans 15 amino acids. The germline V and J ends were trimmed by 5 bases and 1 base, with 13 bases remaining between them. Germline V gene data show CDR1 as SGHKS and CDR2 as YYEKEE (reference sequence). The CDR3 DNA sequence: TGTGCCAGCAGACTGACTCAGGAGAGCAATCAGCCCCAGCATTTT. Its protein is CASRLTQESNQPQHF.